The rows below give T cell receptor beta chains drawn from one sample of a study of T cells in Graves' hyperthyroidism and ophthalmopathy. A single record per CDR3 protein comes from TCRdb applying MiXCR to the multiplex PCR reads. Among under 300,000 distinct CDR3 sequences listed, about 16% were seen once. The sample consisted of blood. These receptors all stem from a woman between 45 and 65 years old with Graves' hyperthyroidism that later progressed to Graves' ophthalmopathy. The CDR3 runs from the conserved cysteine through the conserved F or W. The order of the fields is V gene, clone size, J gene, CDR3 length, CDR3 protein. Some rows mark clone size as missing; the rest say once, few, many or name a class of expanded clone.

TRBV3-1	many	TRBJ2-5	12	CASSLSQGTQYF
TRBV20-1	-	TRBJ1-5	14	CSASLGTVDQPQHF
TRBV9	few	TRBJ2-2	13	CASGTPNTGELFF
TRBV9	many	TRBJ1-1	15	CASSPEQGMNTEAFF
TRBV15	few	TRBJ2-5	19	CATSRQRVSGRDYQETQYF
TRBV12-3/TRBV12-4	many	TRBJ2-7	16	CASSFPGGRGPYEQYF
TRBV28	many	TRBJ2-7	15	CASSSPGLGAYEQYF
TRBV6-1	many	TRBJ2-1	12	CATMRGPNGQFF
TRBV20-1	few	TRBJ1-1	11	CSARAPQEAFF
TRBV29-1	many	TRBJ1-2	15	CSVGRARNNNYGYTF
TRBV12-3/TRBV12-4	many	TRBJ2-7	14	CASSLDSSLGEQYF
TRBV28	many	TRBJ2-5	11	CASSSPETQYF
TRBV5-1	many	TRBJ2-2	15	CASSLGDQYTGELFF
TRBV18	many	TRBJ1-2	12	CASSPRLHGYTF
TRBV6-2/TRBV6-3	few	TRBJ2-3	17	CASSWGLREGRTDTQYF
TRBV3-1	many	TRBJ1-2	13	CASSHLQGSGYTF
TRBV4-1	few	TRBJ2-7	16	CASSQPTRLPSLEQYF
TRBV20-1	many	TRBJ2-1	11	CSASLREAKFF
TRBV28	many	TRBJ1-6	13	CASSFTGNSPLHF
TRBV20-1	many	TRBJ2-3	14	CSAIRDRVSDTQYF
TRBV4-1	many	TRBJ2-3	16	CASSPDPGQSTDTQYF
TRBV28	many	TRBJ1-1	11	CASSSNTEAFF
TRBV4-1	-	TRBJ1-6	17	CASSQDRVADYNSPLHF
TRBV30	many	TRBJ2-5	9	CAGKETQYF
TRBV10-2	many	TRBJ2-5	15	CASTPHRQGVETQYF
TRBV5-1	many	TRBJ2-7	15	CASSSRQGMIYEQYF
TRBV28	many	TRBJ2-7	17	CASSSSGQGSLLREQYF
TRBV28	many	TRBJ2-7	16	CASSPNRQGFIHEQYF
TRBV28	many	TRBJ2-2	15	CASSLPGQGAGELFF
TRBV6-4	once	TRBJ2-3	14	CASSQLGASDTQYF
TRBV28	many	TRBJ2-3	14	CASSLEGTGDTQYF
TRBV7-6	-	TRBJ2-7	15	CASSAPGQGVQEQYF
TRBV3-1	many	TRBJ1-1	14	CASSHSDRNTEAFF
TRBV27	many	TRBJ2-5	14	CASSLRGFGETQYF
TRBV4-2	few	TRBJ2-2	18	CASSLPINRGSDTGELFF
TRBV12-3/TRBV12-4	-	TRBJ2-1	16	CASHSRGRASYNEQFF
TRBV20-1	many	TRBJ2-3	14	CRPGSGGPPDTQYF
TRBV18	many	TRBJ2-3	16	CASSPPEAFRTDTQYF
TRBV15	many	TRBJ1-1	14	CATSRRGLNTEAFF
TRBV9	-	TRBJ2-5	16	CASSVPPGGTAETQYF
TRBV25-1	-	TRBJ1-6	13	CASSVTGNSPLHF
TRBV12-5	few	TRBJ2-3	16	CASGLVVAGRADTQYF